The 26 T cell receptor beta chains presented below share a single source sample, sequenced in a study of blood T cell repertoires in COVID-19. Libraries were prepared by immunoSEQ multiplex PCR; TCRdb keeps only in-frame clonotypes and omits some of them. The table shows about 210,000 clones, with approximately 85% occurring only once. The sequenced sample was peripheral blood. These receptors were taken from a man aged 50-60 years with COVID-19, enrolled during active disease.

The chain couples TRBV7-2 to TRBJ1-1; D possibly corresponds to TRBD1 (5 bases). V lost 4 bases to trimming and J lost 1 base, with 10 bases between them. The CDR3 consists of 14 residues. Germline CDR1 reads SGHTA; CDR2 reads FQGNSA. The CDR3 coding sequence is TGTGCCAGCAGCTCGGGACTTTGGAACACTGAAGCTTTCTTT. Protein: CASSSGLWNTEAFF.

CDR3 DNA sequence: TGTGCCAGCAGCCGGACTAGCGGGGTCGATGAGCAGTTCTTC. Protein: CASSRTSGVDEQFF. This chain links TRBV14 with TRBJ2-1; 12 nucleotides match TRBD2. In germline, CDR1 is SGHDN, CDR2 FVKESK. The CDR3 runs 14 residues. Trimming cost V 4 bases and J 8 bases; bases outside gene matches: 3.

The V gene is TRBV2, the J gene TRBJ1-4; D not resolved. CDR1 is SNHLY, CDR2 FYNNEI, per germline. The CDR3 runs 16 residues. Trimming shortened V by 5 bases and J by 0 bases, and 13 bases separated the two germline ends. The CDR3: CASSQIDLATNEKLFF. The CDR3, as DNA: TGTGCCAGCAGTCAAATTGACTTAGCAACTAATGAAAAACTGTTTTTT. Full variable domain (rest looked up from reference TRBV2 and TRBJ1-4): EPEVTQTPSHQVTQMGQEVILRCVPISNHLYFYWYRQILGQKVEFLVSFYNNEISEKSEIFDDQFSVERPDGSNFTLKIRSTKLEDSAMYFCASSQIDLATNEKLFFGSGTQLSVL.

The chain recombines TRBV7-9 with TRBJ2-3; 8 bases map to TRBD1. Unmatched junction bases numbered 8, after V lost 7 bases and J lost 2 bases. Germline lookup yields CDR1 SEHNR and CDR2 FQNEAQ (reference sequence). CDR3 size: 15 residues. Written as DNA, the CDR3 is TGTGCCAGCACCCTTACAGGGGGGACCACAGATACGCAGTATTTT. Residues: CASTLTGGTTDTQYF.

This chain links TRBV19 with TRBJ2-1, with D tentatively TRBD1 (5 bases). V lost 5 bases and J 4 bases, leaving 15 bases between the germline ends. The CDR3 runs 15 residues. Germline V gene lookup returns CDR1 LNHDA and CDR2 SQIVND (reference sequence). CDR3 coding DNA: TGTGCCAGTAGTCCCGCCCCGACAGATTACAATGAGCAGTTCTTC. As protein: CASSPAPTDYNEQFF. Complete variable domain (other parts from reference TRBV19 and TRBJ2-1): DGGITQSPKYLFRKEGQNVTLSCEQNLNHDAMYWYRQDPGQGLRLIYYSQIVNDFQKGDIAEGYSVSREKKESFPLTVTSAQKNPTAFYLCASSPAPTDYNEQFFGPGTRLTVL.

The chain recombines TRBV18 with TRBJ2-3, with TRBD2 matching over 9 bases. CDR1 and CDR2 from the germline V gene are KGHSH and LQKENI. CDR3 length: 17 amino acids. Germline trimming cut 3 bases from V and 5 bases from J; bases unmatched to any gene: 12. The CDR3 protein is CASSPALRGGALDTQYF. In nucleotides, the CDR3 is TGTGCCAGCTCACCCGCGTTGCGCGGGGGGGCGTTAGATACGCAGTATTTT.

This rearrangement joins TRBV11-2 to TRBJ2-7; D is perhaps TRBD2 (5 bases). Trimming took 4 bases from V and 5 from J, leaving 15 bases between them. From germline, CDR1 is SGHAT and CDR2 FQNNGV. The CDR3 has 14 amino acids. The CDR3 here is CASSYGTAGHEQYF. Here the CDR3 DNA reads TGTGCCAGCAGCTACGGCACGGCGGGCCACGAGCAGTACTTC. The variable domain in full, with the rest retrieved from reference TRBV11-2 and TRBJ2-7, is EAGVAQSPRYKIIEKRQSVAFWCNPISGHATLYWYQQILGQGPKLLIQFQNNGVVDDSQLPKDRFSAERLKGVDSTLKIQPAKLEDSAVYLCASSYGTAGHEQYFGPGTRLTVT.

V and J are TRBV5-6 and TRBJ2-1; weak D call: TRBD2 (5 bases). The CDR3 is 15 residues long. Deletions cut 0 bases from V and 2 bases from J, with 9 bases between. Germline lookup yields CDR1 SGHDT and CDR2 YYEEEE. This chain's CDR3 is CASSLVANPYNEQFF. The CDR3 DNA reads TGTGCCAGCAGCTTGGTAGCGAACCCCTACAATGAGCAGTTCTTC.

The chain has TRBV4-1 and TRBJ2-3, with TRBD2 as a possible D gene (5 bases). Per the germline V gene, CDR1 is MGHRA and CDR2 is YSYEKL. V lost 5 bases to trimming and J lost 0 bases, with 9 bases between them. The length of the CDR3 is 14 residues. The CDR3 sequence is CASSSLASTDTQYF. DNA of the CDR3: TGCGCCAGCAGCTCTCTAGCAAGCACAGATACGCAGTATTTT.

This clone was seen once. V and J are TRBV30 and TRBJ1-5; perhaps TRBD1 as D (6 bases). V was shortened by 0 bases and J by 1 base, with 10 bases between the two germline ends. CDR1 and CDR2 from the germline V gene are GTSNPN and SVGIG (reference sequence). The CDR3 extends over 15 amino acids. The CDR3 protein is CAWSVGDISNQPQHF. DNA for the CDR3: TGTGCCTGGAGTGTAGGGGACATCAGCAATCAGCCCCAGCATTTT.

V and J are TRBV5-1 and TRBJ2-5; 9 nucleotides match TRBD2. V lost 8 bases to trimming and J lost 3 bases; unmatched junction nucleotides: 5. Germline V gene sequence: CDR1 SGHRS, CDR2 YFSETQ. The CDR3 is made up of 13 amino acids. CDR3: CASNSGGKETQYF. The CDR3 coding sequence is TGCGCCAGTAATAGCGGGGGTAAAGAGACCCAGTACTTC. Based on the CDR3 plus reference TRBV5-1 and TRBJ2-5, the full variable domain is KAGVTQTPRYLIKTRGQQVTLSCSPISGHRSVSWYQQTPGQGLQFLFEYFSETQRNKGNFPGRFSGRQFSNSRSEMNVSTLELGDSALYLCASNSGGKETQYFGPGTRLLVL.

J is TRBJ2-2 and V is TRBV9; the match to TRBD1 covers 9 bases. The V gene's germline CDR1 is SGDLS and CDR2 YYNGEE. V lost 0 bases, J lost 5 bases, and 8 bases stayed unmatched. CDR3 size: 17 residues. The CDR3: CASSVVAGTGWTGELFF. The CDR3 coding sequence is TGTGCCAGCAGCGTAGTGGCGGGGACAGGGTGGACCGGGGAGCTGTTTTTT.

The V gene is TRBV6-1, the J gene TRBJ1-1; a possible D gene is TRBD1 (5 bases). Trimming shortened V by 0 bases and J by 7 bases, and 12 bases separated the two germline ends. Germline V CDR1 and CDR2: MNHNS, SASEGT. The CDR3 runs 14 residues. The DNA of the CDR3 is TGTGCCAGCAGTGAAGCCTACAGGAACGATGAAGCTTTCTTT. This encodes CASSEAYRNDEAFF.

The chain has TRBV7-2 and TRBJ2-5; D possibly corresponds to TRBD2 (6 bases). The germline V and J ends were trimmed by 1 base and 5 bases, with 14 bases remaining between them. CDR3 length: 15 residues. The V gene's germline CDR1 is SGHTA and CDR2 FQGNSA. CDR3 region: CASSLDQGGLETQYF. The CDR3 DNA is TGTGCCAGCAGCTTAGACCAGGGAGGCCTGGAGACCCAGTACTTC.

The chain couples TRBV5-1 to TRBJ1-1, with a tentative D call TRBD1 (6 bases). V lost 4 bases and J 0 bases, leaving 13 bases between the germline ends. The CDR3 consists of 15 residues. Germline V gene sequence: CDR1 SGHRS, CDR2 YFSETQ. The CDR3 DNA follows: TGCGCCAGCAGCGTGGGACACACAGTGAACACTGAAGCTTTCTTT. This gives the protein CASSVGHTVNTEAFF.

The CDR3 DNA reads TGTGCCAGCTCACCGGCCTCAAAACATACGCAGTATTTT. It translates to CASSPASKHTQYF. The chain combines TRBV18 with TRBJ2-3; no clear D. The CDR3 has 13 amino acids. CDR1 is KGHSH, CDR2 LQKENI, per germline. Trimming pared 3 bases from V and 7 bases from J, leaving 11 bases between. The full variable domain, in which reference TRBV18 and TRBJ2-3 provide the parts outside the CDR3, is NAGVMQNPRHLVRRRGQEARLRCSPMKGHSHVYWYRQLPEEGLKFMVYLQKENIIDESGMPKERFSAEFPKEGPSILRIQQVVRGDSAAYFCASSPASKHTQYFGPGTRLTVL.

The chain combines TRBV20-1 with TRBJ1-4; D gene ambiguous. V was clipped by 7 bases and J by 8 bases, with 11 bases between them. The CDR3 extends over 11 amino acids. Germline V CDR1 and CDR2: DFQATT, SNEGSKA (reference sequence). The CDR3 nucleotides are TGCAGTGTCAAAAGAGGCGAAAAACTGTTTTTT. Protein sequence: CSVKRGEKLFF.

The chain combines TRBV14 with TRBJ1-2, with D uncertain. CDR1 and CDR2 from the germline V gene are SGHDN and FVKESK. V lost 4 bases, J lost 2 bases, and 11 bases lay in between. CDR3 length: 14 amino acids. CDR3 loop: CASSPWTGNYGYTF. Written as DNA, the CDR3 is TGTGCCAGCAGCCCCTGGACGGGAAACTATGGCTACACCTTC.

This clone was counted between two and nine times. V usage is TRBV5-5 and J usage is TRBJ1-1; D call uncertain. Germline V CDR1 and CDR2: SGHKS, YYEKEE (reference sequence). The CDR3 spans 11 residues. V lost 5 bases to trimming and J lost 6 bases, with 8 bases between them. CDR3 sequence reads: CASRSGSEAFF. In DNA, the CDR3 is TGTGCCAGCAGATCTGGCTCTGAAGCTTTCTTT.

The table lists this clone with a count of one. This chain connects TRBV29-1 to TRBJ1-1, with TRBD1 matching over 7 bases. The V gene's germline CDR1 is SQVTM and CDR2 ANQGSEA. V was clipped by 4 bases and J by 8 bases; unmatched bases: 7. CDR3 length: 12 amino acids. CDR3 DNA: TGCAGCGTTGCTTGGACAGGATCCGAAGCTTTCTTT. Translation: CSVAWTGSEAFF.

This clone has just one count. This chain joins TRBV2 and TRBJ2-1; 7 nucleotides align to TRBD2. V shed 6 bases, J shed 2 bases, and the junction held 7 bases outside the gene matches. The CDR3 has 15 amino acids. Germline assignment: CDR1 SNHLY and CDR2 FYNNEI. The CDR3 coding sequence is TGTGCCAGCAGCGAGGGGAGGGGAGCCTACAATGAGCAGTTCTTC. Translated, it gives CASSEGRGAYNEQFF.

Only a few counts were recorded for this clone. The gene calls are TRBV5-1 and TRBJ2-7; 10 nucleotides match TRBD2. The germline V gene has CDR1 SGHRS and CDR2 YFSETQ. CDR3 length equals 15 residues. With 3 bases clipped from V and 2 bases from J, the junction kept 5 bases outside the gene matches. The CDR3 nucleotides read TGCGCCAGCAGCTGGGGGACTAGCGTTGCCTACGAGCAGTACTTC. Translation gives CASSWGTSVAYEQYF.

In nucleotides, the CDR3 is TGTGCCAGCAAGGACAGGGTGAAGGGTTCTGGAAACACCATATATTTT. Protein sequence: CASKDRVKGSGNTIYF. The chain couples TRBV6-4 to TRBJ1-3; the match to TRBD1 covers 8 bases. V trimming: 7 bases; J trimming: 1 base; junction bases outside the gene matches: 9. Germline V CDR1 and CDR2: MRHNA, SNTAGT. The CDR3 length is 16 residues.

The rearrangement uses TRBV21-1 and TRBJ1-1; the table's D call of TRBD1 was not tested on the DNA. TRBV21-1 is a listed pseudogene. The CDR3 is 19 residues long. The CDR3, as DNA: TGTGCCAGCAGCACCCTTACCAGGACAGGGGTGGTAATGAACACTGAAGCTTTCTTT. Protein sequence: CASSTLTRTGVVMNTEAFF.

The chain couples TRBV4-2 to TRBJ2-3; the D gene is possibly TRBD1 (5 bases). The CDR3 loop spans 15 amino acids. Deletions cut 3 bases from V and 1 base from J, with 11 bases between. CDR1 is LGHNA and CDR2 is YNFKEQ in the germline V gene. The CDR3 loop reads CASSHIQGRTDTQYF. As DNA, the CDR3 is TGTGCCAGCAGCCATATCCAGGGTCGCACAGATACGCAGTATTTT.

The rearrangement joins TRBV7-9 to TRBJ1-1, with TRBD1 as a possible D gene (5 bases). This CDR3 has 14 residues. The ends were cut back, 5 bases at V and 5 bases at J, with 15 bases in the middle. Germline V CDR1 and CDR2: SEHNR, FQNEAQ (reference sequence). The CDR3 DNA reads TGTGCCAGCAGCGAGGGCCCCGGGGGTACTGAAGCTTTCTTT. Translated, it gives CASSEGPGGTEAFF.